This section outlines one T cell receptor beta chain sequence together with its context. Its target antigen remains unknown. No clone much larger than this one lies a single base away; base qualities are absent. These data are taken from a study of blood T cell repertoires in COVID-19 (dated by TCRdb to 2019 to 2021). Describing the broader study: The collaborator samples originated in the United States, Italy and Spain and spanned the acute and convalescent phases of COVID-19. The material from the prospective study consisted of cDNA or gDNA derived from T cells, B-cell-depleted T cells, or PBMCs. Deeply sampled blood TCRbeta repertoires from subjects exposed to, actively infected with, or recovered from COVID-19 were included in the dataset. The repertoires were released in a freely available public database intended as a resource for research on the immune response to SARS-CoV-2. The samples were drawn from the first 160 participants of the ongoing ImmuneRACE study and from over 950 subjects provided by 6 global collaborators. Sample metadata almost always included a de-identified subject ID, COVID-19 status, age in years and sex. HLA class I and class II types, where available, came from metadata supplied by the sample provider rather than from assay-based typing. Results the study describes overall, beyond this receptor: The amount of clinical and demographic metadata varied by source and participant and was provided uncurated.

Whole blood was collected in K2EDTA tubes by collaborating institutions according to the institutions' own protocols. For TCRbeta analysis, collaborators shipped samples as frozen whole blood, isolated PBMCs, or DNA extracted from either of those sample types. The immunoSEQ Assay, a bias-controlled multiplex PCR, was used to amplify TCRbeta CDR3 regions from genomic DNA. As for the authors' bioinformatics: The number of nucleated cells in each sample was estimated from the amplification of reference gene primers within the assay. Sequence reads were collapsed and filtered to measure the absolute abundance of every unique TCRbeta CDR3 rearrangement. Productive Simpson clonality was computed per sample as the square root of Simpson's diversity index over productive rearrangements. TCRdb re-hosts the immuneACCESS table, in-frame sequences only. Its copies lack some clones; in the studies checked, an unresolved V gene accounts for under half of them, and the cause for the rest is not known. The V and J calls and clone size are taken from that table; D and trimming were inferred from the DNA. This sample lists a few hundred thousand clones; 75% to 90% were detected once. The biggest ten clones account for approximately 0.84% of the sample.

This sequence was found in a man aged 25 to 45 with acute or convalescent COVID-19. The sequencing sample was made of peripheral blood.

In nucleotides, the sequence is TGTGCCAGCAGCCATACCCCCCCGGGACTAGCGTCAGACAATGAGCAGTTCTTC. Translation gives CASSHTPPGLASDNEQFF. The chain joins TRBV7-6 to TRBJ2-1; 10 junctional bases match TRBD2. After removal of 5 bases from V and 5 bases from J, the junction retains 15 bases not matched to a gene. The CDR3 has 18 amino acids, counting the end cysteine and phenylalanine. Only CDR3 DNA is held: 54 bases, read in frame from base 1. CDR1 SGHVS and CDR2 FNYEAQ are derived from the germline V gene. The CDR3 plus the reference TRBV7-6 and TRBJ2-1 genes for the other parts give the full variable domain: GAGVSQSPRYKVTKRGQDVALRCDPISGHVSLYWYRQALGQGPEFLTYFNYEAQQDKSGLPNDRFSAERPEGSISTLTIQRTEQRDSAMYRCASSHTPPGLASDNEQFFGPGTRLTVL.